This T cell receptor (beta chain) is from a study of T cell responses to AZD1222 COVID-19 vaccine. Study-level points and caveats: Recipients of AZD1222 seropositive at baseline numbered only 5 to 7.

For this clone: Its specificity is unknown.

Clones were sequenced by immunoSEQ multiplex PCR, and TCRdb holds only the in-frame ones, with some missing. The profile shows 140,000 to 150,000 clones, 88% of them singletons. This CDR3 contains 14 residues. Per germline, CDR1 MDHEN and CDR2 SYDVKM. V lost 3 bases, J lost 2 bases, and 8 bases lay in between. Sequencing used peripheral blood, obtained 28 days after the second dose of the MenACWY control vaccine. The clonotype comes from an adult who received the MenACWY meningococcal vaccine as a control. The gene calls are TRBV28 and TRBJ1-5; D gene unclear. In DNA form, the CDR3 reads TGTGCCAGCAGTTTCCTTCGGGGCAATCAGCCCCAGCATTTT. It specifies CASSFLRGNQPQHF.